This is a list of T cell receptor beta chains from one sample in a study of T cell clusters in autoimmune cytopenias. TCRdb reprocessed the multiplex PCR reads and reports one entry per CDR3 protein, with no DNA. The sample includes about 8,400 distinct CDR3 sequences. The source material was peripheral blood. The receptors originated from a human donor with an autoimmune cytopenia or autoimmune hepatitis (not recorded which). Both conserved end residues are part of each CDR3. Each record gives: CDR3 protein, clone size, J gene, V gene. Rows give clone size only sometimes, using once, few, many, or a class for an expanded clone.

CASSTTGSGELFF medium-sized TRBJ2-2 TRBV6-5
CATGQGNGPYEQYF medium-sized TRBJ2-7 TRBV15
CASAWGSLYEQYF NA TRBJ2-7 TRBV6-1
CAKSHSDTQYF NA TRBJ2-3 TRBV7-9
CATSDFRVDYGYTF medium-sized TRBJ1-2 TRBV24-1
CASSSLRRQYGETQYF NA TRBJ2-5 TRBV13
CASGTGGYTQYF NA TRBJ2-3 TRBV28
CSARDSSGSNIQYF NA TRBJ2-4 TRBV20-1
CSARGTYSYEQYF NA TRBJ2-7 TRBV20-1
CASSPGQLQETQYF NA TRBJ2-5 TRBV28
CASSLIRDRATQPQHF NA TRBJ1-5 TRBV28
CASSQDLGGYSNQPQHF NA TRBJ1-5 TRBV4-3
CASSLGQGMTDTQYF NA TRBJ2-3 TRBV7-3
CASSLSGGSTDTQYF NA TRBJ2-3 TRBV7-7
CASSQSNMYTEAFF NA TRBJ1-1 TRBV4-3
CASSRGLAGGDTQYF NA TRBJ2-3 TRBV6-1
CASSPTDLETQYF NA TRBJ2-5 TRBV11-2
CASSFTPGTVGPYEQYF NA TRBJ2-7 TRBV28
CSASRGGSYNEQFF NA TRBJ2-1 TRBV20-1
CSAPDRYQETQYF NA TRBJ2-5 TRBV20-1
CASSFTDRGPNEQFF medium-sized TRBJ2-1 TRBV7-6
CASNSGGFQVYNEQFF NA TRBJ2-1 TRBV27
CASSLFGQGGPGDQYF NA TRBJ2-5 TRBV7-2
CSAPRGGWAYEQYF medium-sized TRBJ2-7 TRBV20-1
CASSQDWVLRTGGKYEQYF NA TRBJ2-7 TRBV4-3
CASSRDPRTYEQYF medium-sized TRBJ2-7 TRBV5-6
CASSERSPLHF medium-sized TRBJ1-6 TRBV6-1
CSASDDRKDNEQFF NA TRBJ2-1 TRBV20-1
CASVRGGTYEQYF NA TRBJ2-7 TRBV2
CASRQGNQPQHF NA TRBJ1-5 TRBV28
CASSLGGGTKLTYEQYF NA TRBJ2-7 TRBV5-1
CASRSGFDNSPLHF medium-sized TRBJ1-6 TRBV5-5